These T cell receptor beta chains were read from a single sample in a study of T cells in narcolepsy. Produced via immunoSEQ multiplex PCR; TCRdb's table is partial and in-frame only. The data show over 30,000 clones, with around 85% seen just once and about 1.5% held by the top ten. What was sequenced was CD45RA- memory CD4+ T cells from PBMCs. The receptors shown here come from a human donor with narcolepsy. Each CDR3 is given with its conserved first and last residue. A D gene is named only where the DNA matches it firmly. Some rows mark clone size as missing; the rest say once, few, many or name a class of expanded clone.

D gene: TRBD2
J gene: TRBJ2-7
V gene: TRBV2
clone size: -
CDR3 DNA: TGTGCCAGCAGACGCTCAGCGGGGGGCATGGGCGAGCAGTACTTC
CDR3 protein: CASRRSAGGMGEQYF

D gene: -
J gene: TRBJ2-5
V gene: TRBV7-3
clone size: -
CDR3 DNA: TGTGCCAGCAGCTTACTACCTCAAGAGACCCAGTACTTC
CDR3 protein: CASSLLPQETQYF

D gene: TRBD1
J gene: TRBJ2-7
V gene: TRBV2
clone size: -
CDR3 DNA: TGTGCCAGCTCTAGGGCCGGGACAGTCTCCTACGAGCAGTACTTC
CDR3 protein: CASSRAGTVSYEQYF

D gene: TRBD2
J gene: TRBJ2-2
V gene: TRBV6-6
clone size: -
CDR3 DNA: TGTGCCTGCCGGAAGGAGGGACTAGAAGACACCGGGGAGCTGTTTTTT
CDR3 protein: CACRKEGLEDTGELFF

D gene: -
J gene: TRBJ1-4
V gene: TRBV4-2
clone size: once
CDR3 DNA: TGTGCCAGCAGCCAAAGGGGTGCAACTAATGAAAAACTGTTTTTT
CDR3 protein: CASSQRGATNEKLFF

D gene: TRBD2
J gene: TRBJ2-3
V gene: TRBV15
clone size: -
CDR3 DNA: TGTGCCACCAGCAGAGATACCCAGCGGGGGGTACTTCTGCAGGATACGCAGTATTTT
CDR3 protein: CATSRDTQRGVLLQDTQYF

D gene: TRBD2
J gene: TRBJ2-7
V gene: TRBV29-1
clone size: -
CDR3 DNA: TGCAGCGTTCCCGCACGGGGGGGATACGAGCAGTACTTC
CDR3 protein: CSVPARGGYEQYF

D gene: -
J gene: TRBJ1-5
V gene: TRBV2
clone size: -
CDR3 DNA: TGTGCCAGCAGTGGCCTCCTGGGGTCACAGCCCCAGCATTTT
CDR3 protein: CASSGLLGSQPQHF

D gene: -
J gene: TRBJ2-5
V gene: TRBV11-2
clone size: -
CDR3 DNA: TGTGCCAGCAGTCCTACCTCAGGGAAGGCGGAGACCCAGTACTTC
CDR3 protein: CASSPTSGKAETQYF

D gene: TRBD2
J gene: TRBJ2-2
V gene: TRBV11-2
clone size: -
CDR3 DNA: TGTGCCAGCAGCTTAGGAGCCAGCGGGGGGTCCACCGGGGAGCTGTTTTTT
CDR3 protein: CASSLGASGGSTGELFF

D gene: TRBD1
J gene: TRBJ1-1
V gene: TRBV5-6
clone size: -
CDR3 DNA: TGTGCCAGCAGGAGTGCCGACAGGGCGAGGGGGAAGGCTTTCTTT
CDR3 protein: CASRSADRARGKAFF

D gene: -
J gene: TRBJ1-2
V gene: TRBV29-1
clone size: -
CDR3 DNA: TGCAGCGTTGTACAGGGTAACTATGGCTACACCTTC
CDR3 protein: CSVVQGNYGYTF

D gene: -
J gene: TRBJ1-1
V gene: TRBV7-2
clone size: -
CDR3 DNA: TGTGCCAGCAGCTTAGTATGGACAGATAAAGCTTTCTTT
CDR3 protein: CASSLVWTDKAFF

D gene: -
J gene: TRBJ1-5
V gene: TRBV7-2
clone size: -
CDR3 DNA: TGTGCCAGCAGCCCCTCAAACAATCAGCCCCAGCATTTT
CDR3 protein: CASSPSNNQPQHF

D gene: -
J gene: TRBJ2-7
V gene: TRBV5-1
clone size: once
CDR3 DNA: TGCGCCAGCAGCTTTAACCTCGGACAGCTGAAAAGGGAGCAGTACTTC
CDR3 protein: CASSFNLGQLKREQYF

D gene: -
J gene: TRBJ1-5
V gene: TRBV10-1
clone size: -
CDR3 DNA: TGCGCCAGCAAGGCACGGCGTCGGCCCCAGCATTTT
CDR3 protein: CASKARRRPQHF

D gene: TRBD1
J gene: TRBJ1-6
V gene: TRBV28
clone size: -
CDR3 DNA: TGTGCCAGCACCCCGGGACAGTCAAATTCACCCCTCCACTTT
CDR3 protein: CASTPGQSNSPLHF

D gene: TRBD2
J gene: TRBJ2-5
V gene: TRBV4-2
clone size: -
CDR3 DNA: TGTGCCAGCAGCCAAGATCGACTAGCTGAGACCCAGTACTTC
CDR3 protein: CASSQDRLAETQYF